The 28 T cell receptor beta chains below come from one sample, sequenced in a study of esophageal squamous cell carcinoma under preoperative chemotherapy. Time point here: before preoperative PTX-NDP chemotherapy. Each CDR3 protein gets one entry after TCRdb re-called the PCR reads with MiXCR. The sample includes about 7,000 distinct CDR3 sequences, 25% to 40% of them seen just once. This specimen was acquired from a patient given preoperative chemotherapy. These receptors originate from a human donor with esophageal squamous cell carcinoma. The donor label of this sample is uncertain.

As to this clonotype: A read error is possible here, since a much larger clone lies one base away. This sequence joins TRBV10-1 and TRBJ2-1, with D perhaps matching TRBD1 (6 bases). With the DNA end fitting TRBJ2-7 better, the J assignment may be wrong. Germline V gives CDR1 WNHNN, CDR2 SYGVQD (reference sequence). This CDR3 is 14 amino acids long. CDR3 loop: CASSRDNSYNEQYF. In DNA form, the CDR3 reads TGCGCCAGCAGCCGGGACAACTCCTACAATGAGCAGTACTTC.

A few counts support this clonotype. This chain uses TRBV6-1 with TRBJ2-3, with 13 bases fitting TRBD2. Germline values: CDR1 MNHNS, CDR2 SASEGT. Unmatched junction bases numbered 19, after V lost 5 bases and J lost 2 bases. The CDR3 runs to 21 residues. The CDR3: CASSHNLGFPGLAGSTDTQYF. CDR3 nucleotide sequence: TGTGCCAGCAGTCATAACTTAGGGTTCCCGGGACTAGCGGGATCCACAGATACGCAGTATTTT.

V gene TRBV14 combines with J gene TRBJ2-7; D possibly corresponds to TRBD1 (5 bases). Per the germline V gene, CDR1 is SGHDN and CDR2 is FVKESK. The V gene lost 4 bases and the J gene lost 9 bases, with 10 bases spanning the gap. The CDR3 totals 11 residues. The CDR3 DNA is TGTGCCAGCAGCCCAGGGTTAGGGCAGTACTTC. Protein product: CASSPGLGQYF.

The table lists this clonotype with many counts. The CDR3 loop is CASSSGVSTGELFF. The CDR3 DNA sequence: TGTGCCAGCAGCTCGGGAGTCTCCACCGGGGAGCTGTTTTTT. V and J are TRBV6-1 and TRBJ2-2; D is perhaps TRBD2 (6 bases). The germline V and J ends were trimmed by 6 bases and 4 bases, with 12 bases remaining between them. The length of the CDR3 is 14 residues. The germline V gene has CDR1 MNHNS and CDR2 SASEGT.

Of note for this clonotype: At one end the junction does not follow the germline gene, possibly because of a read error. The CDR3 DNA sequence: TGTGCGAGCAGTTACGCGGGAACAGCCAAAAACATGCGGTACTTC. It codes for CASSYAGTAKNMRYF. V and J are TRBV6-5 and TRBJ2-7; D possibly corresponds to TRBD2 (6 bases). CDR1 and CDR2 (germline): MNHEY, SVGAGI. This CDR3 has 15 amino acids.

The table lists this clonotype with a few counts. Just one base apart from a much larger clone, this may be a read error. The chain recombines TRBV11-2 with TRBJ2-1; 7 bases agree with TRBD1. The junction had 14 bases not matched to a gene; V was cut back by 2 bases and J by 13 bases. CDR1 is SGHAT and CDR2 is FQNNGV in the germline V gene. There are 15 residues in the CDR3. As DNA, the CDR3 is TGTGCCAGCAGCTTAAATCAGGGGGAAATGGAGACCCAGTTCTTC. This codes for CASSLNQGEMETQFF.

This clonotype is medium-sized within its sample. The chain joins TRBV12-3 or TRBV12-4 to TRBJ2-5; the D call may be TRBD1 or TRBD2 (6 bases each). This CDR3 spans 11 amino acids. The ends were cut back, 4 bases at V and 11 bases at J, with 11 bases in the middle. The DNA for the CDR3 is TGTGCCAGCAGTTGGGGGGCGAAGCAGTACTTC. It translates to CASSWGAKQYF.

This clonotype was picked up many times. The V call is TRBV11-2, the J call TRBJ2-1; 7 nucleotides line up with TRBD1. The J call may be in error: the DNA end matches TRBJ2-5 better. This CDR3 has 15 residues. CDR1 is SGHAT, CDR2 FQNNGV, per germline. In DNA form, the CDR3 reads TGTGCCAGCAGCTTAAATCAGGGGGAAATGGAGACCCAGTACTTC. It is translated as CASSLNQGEMETQYF.

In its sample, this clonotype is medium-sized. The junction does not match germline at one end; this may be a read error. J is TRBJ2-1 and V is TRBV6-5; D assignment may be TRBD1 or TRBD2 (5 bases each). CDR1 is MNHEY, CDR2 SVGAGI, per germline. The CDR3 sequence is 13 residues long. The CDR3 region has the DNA TGTGCCAGCAGTTACTCGAATCGGGGACGAGAGTACTTC. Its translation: CASSYSNRGREYF.

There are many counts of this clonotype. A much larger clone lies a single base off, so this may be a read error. The CDR3 here is CASSLLASGKGNEQFF. The CDR3 DNA reads as TGCGCCAGCTCTCTCCTCGCTAGCGGGAAGGGCAATGAGCAGTTCTTC. J is TRBJ2-1 and V is TRBV5-1, with 9 nucleotides matching TRBD2. Germline V gene data show CDR1 as SGHRS and CDR2 as YFSETQ. J was trimmed by 6 bases and V by 7 bases; bases with no gene match: 14. The CDR3 runs 16 residues. The whole variable domain, filled in from reference TRBV5-1 and TRBJ2-1, reads KAGVTQTPRYLIKTRGQQVTLSCSPISGHRSVSWYQQTPGQGLQFLFEYFSETQRNKGNFPGRFSGRQFSNSRSEMNVSTLELGDSALYLCASSLLASGKGNEQFFGPGTRLTVL.

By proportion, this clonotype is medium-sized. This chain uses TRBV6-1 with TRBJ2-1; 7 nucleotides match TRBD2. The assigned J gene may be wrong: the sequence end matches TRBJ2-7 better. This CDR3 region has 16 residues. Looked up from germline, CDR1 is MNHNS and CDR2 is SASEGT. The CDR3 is CASSEARWEGLNEQYF. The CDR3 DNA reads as TGTGCCAGCAGTGAAGCGCGGTGGGAGGGGCTAAACGAGCAGTACTTC.

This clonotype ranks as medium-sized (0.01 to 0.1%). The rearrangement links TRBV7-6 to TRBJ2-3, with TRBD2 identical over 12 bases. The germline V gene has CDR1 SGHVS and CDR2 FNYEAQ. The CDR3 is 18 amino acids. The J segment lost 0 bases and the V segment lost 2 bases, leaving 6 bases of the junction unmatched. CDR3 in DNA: TGTGCCAGCAGCTTACAATCTACTAGCGGGAGGAGCACAGATACGCAGTATTTT. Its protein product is CASSLQSTSGRSTDTQYF.

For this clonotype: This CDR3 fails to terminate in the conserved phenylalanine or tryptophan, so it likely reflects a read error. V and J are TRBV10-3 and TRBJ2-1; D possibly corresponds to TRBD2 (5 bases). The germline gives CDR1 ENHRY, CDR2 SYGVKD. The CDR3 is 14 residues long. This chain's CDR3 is CATSRVANYKEQFV. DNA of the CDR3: TGTGCCACCTCTAGGGTAGCGAATTACAAGGAGCAGTTCGTC.

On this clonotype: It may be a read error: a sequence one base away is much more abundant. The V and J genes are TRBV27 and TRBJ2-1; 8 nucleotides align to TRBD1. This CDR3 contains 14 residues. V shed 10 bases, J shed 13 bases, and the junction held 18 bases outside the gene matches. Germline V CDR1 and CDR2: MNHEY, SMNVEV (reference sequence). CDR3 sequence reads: CATARQGLGETQFF. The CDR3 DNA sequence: TGTGCCACCGCCAGACAGGGGTTAGGAGAGACCCAGTTCTTC.

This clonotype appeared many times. CDR3 DNA: TGTGCCAGCAGTTCAATCAGGGGGTTGGGCTATGGCTACACCTTC. This translates into CASSSIRGLGYGYTF. The rearrangement links TRBV27 to TRBJ1-2; 7 bases line up with TRBD1. There are 15 residues in the CDR3. Trimming cost V 4 bases and J 4 bases; bases outside gene matches: 9. Germline V gives CDR1 MNHEY, CDR2 SMNVEV (reference sequence).

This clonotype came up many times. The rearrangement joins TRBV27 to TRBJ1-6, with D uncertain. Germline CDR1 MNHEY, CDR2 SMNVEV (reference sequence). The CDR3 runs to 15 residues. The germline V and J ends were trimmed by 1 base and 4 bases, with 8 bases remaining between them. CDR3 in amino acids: CASSLYGGYNSPLHF. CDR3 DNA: TGTGCCAGCAGTTTATACGGCGGATATAATTCACCCCTCCACTTT.

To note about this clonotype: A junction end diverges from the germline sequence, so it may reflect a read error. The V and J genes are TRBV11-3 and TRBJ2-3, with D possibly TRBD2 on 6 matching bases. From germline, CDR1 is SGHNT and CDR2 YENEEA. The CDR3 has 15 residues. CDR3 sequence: CGSRFSGPSTDAQYF. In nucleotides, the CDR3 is TGTGGCAGCAGATTTAGCGGTCCTAGCACAGATGCGCAGTATTTT.

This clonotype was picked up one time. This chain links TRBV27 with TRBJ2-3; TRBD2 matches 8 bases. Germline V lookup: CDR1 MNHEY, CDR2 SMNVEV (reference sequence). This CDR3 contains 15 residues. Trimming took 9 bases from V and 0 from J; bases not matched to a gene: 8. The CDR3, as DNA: TGTGCCAGGACGAGAGCGGGGGCAAGCACAGATACGCAGTATTTT. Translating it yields CARTRAGASTDTQYF.

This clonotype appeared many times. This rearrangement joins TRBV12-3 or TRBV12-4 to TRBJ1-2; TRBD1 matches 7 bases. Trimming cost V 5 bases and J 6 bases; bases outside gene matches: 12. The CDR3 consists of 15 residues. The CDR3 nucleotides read TGTGCCAGCAGTCCCCTCCGGGACAGCTTAAATGGCTACACCTTC. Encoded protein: CASSPLRDSLNGYTF.

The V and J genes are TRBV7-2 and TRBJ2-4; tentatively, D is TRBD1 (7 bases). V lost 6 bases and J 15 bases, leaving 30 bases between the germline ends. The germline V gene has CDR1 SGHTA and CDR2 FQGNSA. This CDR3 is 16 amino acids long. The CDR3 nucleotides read TGTGCCAGCAGTCGGGGGCACAGGGGAAATGGAGACATGCGGTACTTC. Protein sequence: CASSRGHRGNGDMRYF.

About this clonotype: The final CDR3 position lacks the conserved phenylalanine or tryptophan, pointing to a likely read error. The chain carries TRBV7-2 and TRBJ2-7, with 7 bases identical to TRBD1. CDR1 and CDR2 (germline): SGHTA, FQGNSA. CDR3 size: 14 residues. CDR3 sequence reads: CVSSPRQGSYEQYD. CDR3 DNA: TGTGTCAGCAGCCCCCGACAGGGCTCCTACGAGCAGTACGAC.

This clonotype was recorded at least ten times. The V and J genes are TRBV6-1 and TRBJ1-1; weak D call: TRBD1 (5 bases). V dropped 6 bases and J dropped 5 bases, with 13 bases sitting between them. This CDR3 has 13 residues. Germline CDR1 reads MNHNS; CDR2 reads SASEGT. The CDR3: CASRLREGTEAFF. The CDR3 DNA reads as TGTGCCAGCAGGCTAAGAGAGGGGACTGAAGCTTTCTTT.

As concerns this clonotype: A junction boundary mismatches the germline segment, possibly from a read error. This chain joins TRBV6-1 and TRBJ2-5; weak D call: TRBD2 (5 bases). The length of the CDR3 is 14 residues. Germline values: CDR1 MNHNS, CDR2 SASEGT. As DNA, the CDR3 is TGTGCCAGCAGTGATTTGGAGCCTTACAAGGAGCGGTTCTTC. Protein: CASSDLEPYKERFF.

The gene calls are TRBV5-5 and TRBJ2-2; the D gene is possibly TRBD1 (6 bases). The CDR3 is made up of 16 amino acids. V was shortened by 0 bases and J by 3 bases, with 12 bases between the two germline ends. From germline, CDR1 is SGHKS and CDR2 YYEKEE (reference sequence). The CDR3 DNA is TGTGCCAGCAGCTTGGCCTTAGGGGGATACACCGGGGAGCTGTTTTTT. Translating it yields CASSLALGGYTGELFF.

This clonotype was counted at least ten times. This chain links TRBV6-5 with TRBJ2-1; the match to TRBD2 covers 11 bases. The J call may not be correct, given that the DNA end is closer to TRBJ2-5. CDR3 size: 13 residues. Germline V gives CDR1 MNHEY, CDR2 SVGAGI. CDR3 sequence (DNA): TGTGCCAGCACCGGACTAGCGGGAGAGACCCAGTACTTC. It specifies CASTGLAGETQYF.

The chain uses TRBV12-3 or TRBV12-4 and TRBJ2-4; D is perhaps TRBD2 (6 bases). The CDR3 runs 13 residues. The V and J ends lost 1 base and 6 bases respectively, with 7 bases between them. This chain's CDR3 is CASSLVGGNIQYF. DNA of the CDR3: TGTGCCAGCAGTTTAGTGGGAGGAAACATTCAGTACTTC.

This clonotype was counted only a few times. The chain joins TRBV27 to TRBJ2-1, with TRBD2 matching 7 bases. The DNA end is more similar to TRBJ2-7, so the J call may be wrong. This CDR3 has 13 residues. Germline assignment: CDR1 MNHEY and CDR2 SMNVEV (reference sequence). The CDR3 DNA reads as TGTGCCAGTGGCCCAGGCGGGAGCTACGAGCAGTACTTC. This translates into CASGPGGSYEQYF.

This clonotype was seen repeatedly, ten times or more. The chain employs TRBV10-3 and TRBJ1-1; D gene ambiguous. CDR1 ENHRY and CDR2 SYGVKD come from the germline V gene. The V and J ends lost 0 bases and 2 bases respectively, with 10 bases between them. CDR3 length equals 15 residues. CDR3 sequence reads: CAISESGTANTEAFF. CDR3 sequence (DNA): TGTGCCATCAGTGAGTCCGGAACAGCCAACACTGAAGCTTTCTTT.